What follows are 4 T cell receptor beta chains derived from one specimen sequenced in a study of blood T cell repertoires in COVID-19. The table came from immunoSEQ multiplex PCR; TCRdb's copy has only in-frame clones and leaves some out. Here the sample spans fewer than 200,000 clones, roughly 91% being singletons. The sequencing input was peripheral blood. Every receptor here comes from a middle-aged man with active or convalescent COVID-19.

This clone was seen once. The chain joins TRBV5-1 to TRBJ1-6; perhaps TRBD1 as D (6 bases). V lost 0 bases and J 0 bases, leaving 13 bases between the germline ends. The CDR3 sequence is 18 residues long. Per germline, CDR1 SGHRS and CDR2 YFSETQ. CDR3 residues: CASSLVGTTSSYNSPLHF. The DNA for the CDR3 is TGCGCCAGCAGCTTGGTTGGGACAACCAGCTCCTATAATTCACCCCTCCACTTT.

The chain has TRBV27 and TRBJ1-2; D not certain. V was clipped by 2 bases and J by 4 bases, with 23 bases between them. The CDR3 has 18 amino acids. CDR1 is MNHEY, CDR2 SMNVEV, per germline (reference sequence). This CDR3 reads CASSLKSRLDTSPYGYTF. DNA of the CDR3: TGTGCCAGCAGTTTAAAAAGCCGGCTTGACACCTCACCCTATGGCTACACCTTC.

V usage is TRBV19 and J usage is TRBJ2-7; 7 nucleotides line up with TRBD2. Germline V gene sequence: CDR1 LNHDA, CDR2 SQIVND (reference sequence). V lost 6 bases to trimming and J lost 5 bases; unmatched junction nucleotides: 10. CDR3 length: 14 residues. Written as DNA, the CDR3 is TGTGCCAGTAGAAGGGAGGGGAGCGGCGACGAGCAGTACTTC. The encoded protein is CASRREGSGDEQYF.

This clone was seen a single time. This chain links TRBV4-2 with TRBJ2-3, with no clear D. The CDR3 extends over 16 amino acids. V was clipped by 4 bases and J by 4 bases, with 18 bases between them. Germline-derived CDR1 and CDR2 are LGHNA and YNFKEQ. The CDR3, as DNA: TGTGCCAGCAGCCCGACGACTCTCTCTCCTCCAGATACGCAGTATTTT. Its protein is CASSPTTLSPPDTQYF.